This T cell receptor beta chain was retrieved from a study of T cell responses to AZD1222 COVID-19 vaccine. The protocol was immunoSEQ multiplex PCR, while the TCRdb copy is restricted to in-frame clones and leaves out a portion. The sample consists of 150,000 to 200,000 clones, around 90% of them appearing once. Trimming removed 4 bases from V and 5 bases from J, with 17 bases in between. Germline values: CDR1 SQVTM, CDR2 ANQGSEA. The CDR3 sequence is 14 residues long. This clone was seen a single time. This clonotype was obtained from an adult in good health. The material was peripheral blood, obtained on day 0 of AZD1222 vaccination. This chain links TRBV29-1 with TRBJ1-1, with a possible D match to TRBD1 (6 bases). DNA of the CDR3: TGCAGCGTTGTTTTGAGGGGGATGGTGACTGAAGCTTTCTTT. Translating it yields CSVVLRGMVTEAFF.